The 27 T cell receptor beta chains reported below all come from one sample, sequenced in a study of T-cell memory formation after mild COVID-19. Each CDR3 protein gets one entry after TCRdb re-called the 5' RACE reads with MiXCR. The table records hundreds of thousands of distinct CDR3 sequences, 20% to 25% of them present only once. The sequencing sample was made of PBMCs or a T cell subset sorted from them (not recorded which). The source of these receptors is a man between 18 and 29 years old who had mild COVID-19 (a few samples of this study predate the infection). Cell type and time point are not known.

Ten or more counts support this clonotype. The chain carries TRBV7-9 and TRBJ2-3; 7 bases map to TRBD2. The trim removed 7 bases at V and 0 bases at J, leaving 10 bases unmatched. CDR3 length: 16 residues. Germline lookup yields CDR1 SEHNR and CDR2 FQNEAQ (reference sequence). The CDR3 DNA reads TGTGCCAGCACCCTGGCGGCTAGCGGTAGCACAGATACGCAGTATTTT. It specifies CASTLAASGSTDTQYF. Looking up the rest from reference TRBV7-9 and TRBJ2-3 gives the full variable domain: DTGVSQNPRHKITKRGQNVTFRCDPISEHNRLYWYRQTLGQGPEFLTYFQNEAQLEKSRLLSDRFSAERPKGSFSTLEIQRTEQGDSAMYLCASTLAASGSTDTQYFGPGTRLTVL.

This clonotype was counted at least ten times. The chain uses TRBV4-3 and TRBJ1-5, with no clear D. V was pared by 0 bases and J by 7 bases, with 13 bases between. The CDR3 is 15 amino acids. The V gene's germline CDR1 is LGHNA and CDR2 YSLEER. The CDR3 DNA follows: TGCGCCAGCAGCCAAGATCCCCAAGGAGGGCAGCCCCAGCATTTT. Protein: CASSQDPQGGQPQHF.

The V and J genes are TRBV28 and TRBJ2-7; tentatively, D is TRBD1 (5 bases). Germline V CDR1 and CDR2: MDHEN, SYDVKM. Trimming stripped 8 bases from V and 3 bases from J, with 14 bases between. This CDR3 comprises 13 residues. The CDR3 DNA reads as TGTGCCAGCGAATCGGCCAGGGACTACGAGCAGTACGTC. It specifies CASESARDYEQYV.

This clonotype came up a few times. The V call is TRBV7-3, the J call TRBJ2-5; 11 nucleotides line up with TRBD2. The V segment lost 6 bases and the J segment 5 bases; nucleotides outside the gene matches: 8. The CDR3 runs to 15 residues. CDR1 and CDR2 (germline): SGHTA, FQGTGA. This CDR3 reads CASSLLAGVRETQYF. The CDR3 nucleotides are TGTGCCAGCAGTCTACTAGCGGGGGTTCGGGAGACCCAGTACTTC.

This clonotype appeared a few times. This chain links TRBV7-2 with TRBJ2-3; D is possibly TRBD1 or TRBD2 (6 bases each). This CDR3 region has 14 residues. V lost 3 bases, J lost 4 bases, and 11 bases lay in between. Germline lookup yields CDR1 SGHTA and CDR2 FQGNSA. The CDR3: CASSFRGAADTQYF. The CDR3 DNA is TGTGCCAGCAGCTTTAGGGGGGCCGCAGATACGCAGTATTTT.

The rearrangement links TRBV7-9 to TRBJ2-3; D is perhaps TRBD2 (6 bases). Germline V gene sequence: CDR1 SEHNR, CDR2 FQNEAQ (reference sequence). Trimming stripped 3 bases from V and 4 bases from J, with 11 bases between. The CDR3 spans 14 residues. The DNA of the CDR3 is TGTGCCAGCAGCTTCGGGGGTAGTGCAGATACGCAGTATTTT. It yields the protein CASSFGGSADTQYF.

V and J are TRBV29-1 and TRBJ1-4; no reliable D call. Looked up from germline, CDR1 is SQVTM and CDR2 is ANQGSEA. The V gene lost 4 bases and the J gene lost 0 bases, with 9 bases spanning the gap. The CDR3 extends over 14 amino acids. CDR3 protein: CSVVYGATNEKLFF. DNA of the CDR3: TGCAGCGTTGTTTACGGAGCAACTAATGAAAAACTGTTTTTT. Combining the CDR3 with reference TRBV29-1 and TRBJ1-4 gives the whole variable domain SAVISQKPSRDICQRGTSLTIQCQVDSQVTMMFWYRQQPGQSLTLIATANQGSEATYESGFVIDKFPISRPNLTFSTLTVSNMSPEDSSIYLCSVVYGATNEKLFFGSGTQLSVL.

The chain joins TRBV10-3 to TRBJ2-3; TRBD2 aligns across 14 bases. This CDR3 region has 17 residues. Germline V gene data show CDR1 as ENHRY and CDR2 as SYGVKD. The junction had 7 bases not matched to a gene; V was cut back by 6 bases and J by 2 bases. CDR3: CAIRLTSGGAVTDTQYF. As DNA, the CDR3 is TGTGCCATCAGGCTGACTAGCGGGGGGGCCGTCACAGATACGCAGTATTTT.

V gene TRBV20-1 combines with J gene TRBJ1-1; 8 bases are shared with TRBD1. Germline CDR1 reads DFQATT; CDR2 reads SNEGSKA (reference sequence). There are 13 residues in the CDR3. With 6 bases clipped from V and 4 bases from J, the junction kept 7 bases outside the gene matches. CDR3: CSATGGPRTEAFF. The CDR3 DNA follows: TGCAGTGCCACAGGGGGGCCGCGCACTGAAGCTTTCTTT.

This clonotype was recorded a few times. The chain couples TRBV5-5 to TRBJ2-3; the D gene could be TRBD1 or TRBD2 (5 bases each). Trimming shortened V by 4 bases and J by 2 bases, and 14 bases separated the two germline ends. The CDR3 sequence is 15 residues long. Germline CDR1 SGHKS, CDR2 YYEKEE (reference sequence). CDR3 protein: CASSPVGVPTDTQYF. The CDR3 bases are TGTGCCAGCAGCCCGGTGGGGGTCCCCACAGATACGCAGTATTTT.

The genes are TRBV20-1 and TRBJ1-4; 8 nucleotides match TRBD1. Per germline, CDR1 DFQATT and CDR2 SNEGSKA (reference sequence). V gave up 3 bases and J gave up 7 bases; unmatched junction bases: 4. CDR3 size: 13 residues. The CDR3 spells CSASQGAAEKLFF. CDR3 DNA: TGCAGTGCTAGTCAGGGGGCAGCTGAAAAACTGTTTTTT.

The V and J genes are TRBV6-6 and TRBJ1-2, with D perhaps TRBD1 (5 bases). The CDR3 runs 13 residues. Trimming left V 8 bases short and J 7 bases short, with 17 bases between. The germline gives CDR1 MNHNY, CDR2 SVGAGI (reference sequence). The DNA for the CDR3 is TGTGCCAGCGTGGGGGGTACTGTTGGTGGCTACACCTTC. It is translated as CASVGGTVGGYTF.

The chain carries TRBV20-1 and TRBJ2-1, with D tentatively TRBD1 (5 bases). Germline CDR1 and CDR2: DFQATT and SNEGSKA (reference sequence). The CDR3 extends over 12 amino acids. The CDR3 protein is CSQGVSYNEQFF. For the CDR3, the DNA is TGCAGCCAGGGCGTCTCCTACAATGAGCAGTTCTTC.

This clonotype was counted between two and nine times. The gene calls are TRBV7-9 and TRBJ2-1; 7 bases align to TRBD1. Trimming removed 5 bases from V and 9 bases from J; junction bases left unmatched: 7. Germline CDR1 is SEHNR and CDR2 is FQNEAQ (reference sequence). The CDR3 contains 13 residues. In nucleotides, the CDR3 is TGTGCCAGCAGCCCCCGGACAGGCGGTGAGCAGTTCTTC. The encoded protein is CASSPRTGGEQFF.

The gene calls are TRBV7-2 and TRBJ2-5; TRBD2 might be the D (5 bases). This CDR3 has 13 amino acids. V gave up 1 base and J gave up 7 bases, with 10 bases separating them. Germline V lookup: CDR1 SGHTA, CDR2 FQGNSA. CDR3 residues: CASSLEGRGTQYF. As DNA, the CDR3 is TGTGCCAGCAGCTTAGAGGGTCGGGGGACCCAGTACTTC.

CDR3 DNA: TGTGCCAGTAGCGAAAGGGACAGTGCGGAGACCCAGTACTTC. Protein: CASSERDSAETQYF. The chain links TRBV19 to TRBJ2-5, with 7 bases that match TRBD1. CDR3 length: 14 residues. V lost 6 bases and J lost 5; bases outside the gene matches: 9. Germline lookup yields CDR1 LNHDA and CDR2 SQIVND (reference sequence).

The chain links TRBV4-3 to TRBJ2-7, with a weak D call TRBD1 (6 bases). The CDR3 loop spans 14 amino acids. Trimming shortened V by 4 bases and J by 3 bases, and 13 bases separated the two germline ends. Germline loops: CDR1 LGHNA, CDR2 YSLEER. CDR3 amino acids: CASSRSRGYYEQYF. DNA of the CDR3: TGCGCCAGCAGCCGTTCTAGGGGGTACTACGAGCAGTACTTC.

On this clonotype: Relative to the germline gene, one junction end is altered; a read error may explain this. This chain connects TRBV4-1 to TRBJ1-2; D is uncertain. CDR1 and CDR2 (germline): MGHRA, YSYEKL. This CDR3 contains 14 residues. CDR3 protein: CASSQDSQLTTANF. CDR3 coding DNA: TGCGCCAGCAGCCAAGATTCCCAATTAACCACAGCTAACTTC.

The rearrangement joins TRBV5-1 to TRBJ2-3; D is uncertain. V lost 5 bases to trimming and J lost 4 bases, with 8 bases between them. Germline V gene sequence: CDR1 SGHRS, CDR2 YFSETQ. The CDR3 contains 12 residues. The chain's CDR3 is CASRRTADTQYF. The CDR3 DNA is TGCGCCAGCAGAAGGACGGCAGATACGCAGTATTTT.

This clonotype was seen at least ten times. The chain uses TRBV10-3 and TRBJ2-2, with D unresolved. Germline V CDR1 and CDR2: ENHRY, SYGVKD. The CDR3 length is 14 residues. V was cut by 0 bases and J by 2 bases, with 4 bases left in between. The CDR3 reads CAISESSNTGELFF. The CDR3, as DNA: TGTGCCATCAGTGAGTCGAGCAACACCGGGGAGCTGTTTTTT.

The chain is built from TRBV3-1 and TRBJ1-2, with TRBD1 as a possible D gene (5 bases). Looked up from germline, CDR1 is LGHDT and CDR2 is YNNKEL (reference sequence). This CDR3 contains 15 residues. Trimming left V 6 bases short and J 1 base short, with 15 bases between. The CDR3 here is CASSSTTEINYGYTF. DNA for the CDR3: TGTGCCAGCAGTTCAACGACAGAGATTAACTATGGCTACACCTTC.

The chain joins TRBV20-1 to TRBJ1-2; D gene unclear. The CDR3 runs to 15 residues. Deletions cut 1 base from V and 4 bases from J, with 16 bases between. CDR1 and CDR2 from the germline V gene are DFQATT and SNEGSKA (reference sequence). CDR3 sequence (DNA): TGCAGTGCTAGAGGAGTTCCTGAACAGTCCTATGGCTACACCTTC. Translated, it gives CSARGVPEQSYGYTF.

At least ten counts were recorded for this clonotype. V is TRBV6-4 and J is TRBJ2-3; tentative D call: TRBD2 (7 bases). The germline V gene encodes CDR1 MRHNA and CDR2 SNTAGT. With 3 bases removed from V and 4 bases from J, the gap between germline ends came to 11 bases. This CDR3 comprises 14 residues. The CDR3 spells CASSEGGGADTQYF. The CDR3 coding sequence is TGTGCCAGCAGTGAAGGAGGGGGGGCAGATACGCAGTATTTT.

There are a few counts of this clonotype. CDR3 amino acids: CASVSRGEAKNIQYF. CDR3 in DNA: TGTGCCAGCGTCAGTAGGGGGGAAGCCAAAAACATTCAGTACTTC. The V and J genes are TRBV7-2 and TRBJ2-4; D could derive from TRBD1 or TRBD2 (6 bases each). CDR1 is SGHTA, CDR2 FQGNSA, per germline. Trimming took off 8 bases at V and 0 bases at J, with 14 bases between the two ends. The CDR3 contains 15 residues.

This clonotype occurred once. This chain uses TRBV5-1 with TRBJ2-3; weak D call: TRBD2 (7 bases). Trimming took off 4 bases at V and 4 bases at J, with 16 bases between the two ends. The CDR3 is 15 amino acids. Germline V gives CDR1 SGHRS, CDR2 YFSETQ. CDR3 amino acids: CASSPEGGIPDTQYF. The CDR3 DNA reads TGCGCCAGCAGCCCAGAGGGGGGGATCCCAGATACGCAGTATTTT. Combining the CDR3 with reference TRBV5-1 and TRBJ2-3 gives the whole variable domain KAGVTQTPRYLIKTRGQQVTLSCSPISGHRSVSWYQQTPGQGLQFLFEYFSETQRNKGNFPGRFSGRQFSNSRSEMNVSTLELGDSALYLCASSPEGGIPDTQYFGPGTRLTVL.

The chain is built from TRBV10-3 and TRBJ2-5; 9 nucleotides match TRBD1. This CDR3 is built from 16 residues. Germline V gives CDR1 ENHRY, CDR2 SYGVKD. Trimming took 0 bases from V and 6 from J; bases not matched to a gene: 8. CDR3 bases: TGTGCCATCAGTGAGTCGACGGGACAGGGTTGGAAGACCCAGTACTTC. It translates to CAISESTGQGWKTQYF.

V is TRBV11-2 and J is TRBJ2-3, with D unresolved. The CDR3 has 14 residues. Germline CDR1 and CDR2: SGHAT and FQNNGV. V was cut by 6 bases and J by 1 base, with 11 bases left in between. The DNA of the CDR3 is TGTGCCAGCAGTTCAATTTCCGGCACAGATACGCAGTATTTT. Its translation: CASSSISGTDTQYF.